Following are 21 T cell receptor beta chains from one sample sequenced in a study of T cells expressing NK-cell markers. TCRdb reprocessed the 5' RACE reads, with one entry per CDR3 protein and no DNA. This listing includes 400,000 to 550,000 distinct CDR3 sequences. Material for sequencing was blood T cells: a sorted CD56 or NKG2C T cell subset, CD4+ or CD8+ T cells, or bulk PBMC T cells (not recorded which). The source of these receptors is a woman between 18 and 75 years old in good health.

V usage is TRBV20-1 and J usage is TRBJ1-2; TCRdb gives TRBD1 as the D gene, but with no DNA this cannot be confirmed. The V gene's germline CDR1 is DFQATT and CDR2 SNEGSKA (reference sequence). The CDR3 totals 15 residues. The CDR3: CSARPGQGFSSGYTF.

J is TRBJ1-4 and V is TRBV11-2. CDR1 and CDR2 from the germline V gene are SGHAT and FQNNGV. This CDR3 region has 14 residues. The CDR3 region is CASSPGWDNEKLFF.

The CDR3 loop is CASSVQENTEAFF. This chain links TRBV7-3 with TRBJ1-1. This CDR3 is 13 amino acids long. Germline V CDR1 and CDR2: SGHTA, FQGTGA.

CDR3 sequence reads: CASSEALAGLNEQFF. This chain uses TRBV2 with TRBJ2-1; TCRdb picks TRBD2, but there is no DNA to check that call. The CDR3 contains 15 residues. The germline gives CDR1 SNHLY, CDR2 FYNNEI.

The CDR3 is CASSASAQETQYF. This chain joins TRBV7-2 and TRBJ2-5. CDR1 and CDR2 (germline): SGHTA, FQGNSA. The CDR3 sequence is 13 residues long.

The chain has TRBV5-8 and TRBJ2-3; lacking DNA, the TRBD1 call made by TCRdb goes unchecked. The length of the CDR3 is 15 residues. Germline V gene sequence: CDR1 SGHTS, CDR2 YDEGEE. CDR3 region: CASSSKGHHTDTQYF.

This sequence joins TRBV10-2 and TRBJ2-2; TCRdb reports TRBD2, a call that lacks DNA to check it against. CDR3 length: 18 residues. Germline V CDR1 and CDR2: WSHSY, SAAADI. The CDR3 region is CASSEVLAGGANTGELFF.

The V and J genes are TRBV6-2 or TRBV6-3 and TRBJ2-1; the D call from TCRdb, TRBD2, cannot be confirmed without DNA. The CDR3 totals 15 residues. The germline V gene encodes CDR1 MNHEY and CDR2 SVGEGT. CDR3 in amino acids: CASSYDYLEDNEQFF.

The genes are TRBV7-3 and TRBJ2-7; the D call from TCRdb, TRBD1, cannot be confirmed without DNA. This CDR3 spans 13 amino acids. The germline gives CDR1 SGHTA, CDR2 FQGTGA. The CDR3 spells CASSQTGQGDQYF.

This chain connects TRBV7-9 to TRBJ2-5; TCRdb designates TRBD1, a call that cannot be tested without DNA. Germline loops: CDR1 SEHNR, CDR2 FQNEAQ (reference sequence). This CDR3 has 14 residues. This CDR3 is CAGSDRGGGETQYF.

The chain carries TRBV20-1 and TRBJ1-5; TCRdb lists TRBD1, though no DNA is available to test this call. Germline-derived CDR1 and CDR2 are DFQATT and SNEGSKA (reference sequence). This CDR3 spans 15 amino acids. CDR3 region: CSASPDGSKNQPQHF.

The rearrangement joins TRBV25-1 to TRBJ2-1; TCRdb picks TRBD2, but there is no DNA to check that call. CDR1 and CDR2 (germline): MGHDK, SYGVNS. The CDR3 contains 16 residues. The CDR3 here is CASSALLAGVSNEQFF. Based on the CDR3 plus reference TRBV25-1 and TRBJ2-1, the full variable domain is EADIYQTPRYLVIGTGKKITLECSQTMGHDKMYWYQQDPGMELHLIHYSYGVNSTEKGDLSSESTVSRIRTEHFPLTLESARPSHTSQYLCASSALLAGVSNEQFFGPGTRLTVL.

The chain employs TRBV29-1 and TRBJ2-1; without DNA, the TCRdb call of TRBD2 cannot be checked. The length of the CDR3 is 14 residues. In germline, CDR1 is SQVTM, CDR2 ANQGSEA. The CDR3 loop is CSVEGTSSYNEQFF.

The chain couples TRBV7-9 to TRBJ1-2; TCRdb lists TRBD1, though no DNA is available to test this call. The CDR3 has 14 residues. The germline V gene encodes CDR1 SEHNR and CDR2 FQNEAQ (reference sequence). CDR3 region: CASSLETRVDGYTF.

This sequence joins TRBV12-3 or TRBV12-4 and TRBJ2-1; TCRdb's D call of TRBD2 is untestable without DNA. This CDR3 is built from 16 residues. This CDR3 is CASRNLAVSSYNEQFF.

This chain connects TRBV29-1 to TRBJ1-2; the D gene TCRdb calls, TRBD1, cannot be checked with no DNA. The CDR3 loop spans 13 amino acids. Germline V gene data show CDR1 as SQVTM and CDR2 as ANQGSEA. This CDR3 is CSALTGANYGYTF.

The rearrangement uses TRBV7-6 and TRBJ2-1; with no DNA, the TCRdb D assignment of TRBD1 cannot be verified. The germline V gene has CDR1 SGHVS and CDR2 FNYEAQ. This CDR3 spans 17 amino acids. CDR3 loop: CASSLGQGGGSDNEQFF. Supplemented by reference TRBV7-6 and TRBJ2-1, the full variable domain reads GAGVSQSPRYKVTKRGQDVALRCDPISGHVSLYWYRQALGQGPEFLTYFNYEAQQDKSGLPNDRFSAERPEGSISTLTIQRTEQRDSAMYRCASSLGQGGGSDNEQFFGPGTRLTVL.

The chain links TRBV7-2 to TRBJ2-2. Germline CDR1 SGHTA, CDR2 FQGNSA. This CDR3 has 14 residues. The CDR3 sequence is CASSLALSAGELFF. Complete variable domain (other parts from reference TRBV7-2 and TRBJ2-2): GAGVSQSPSNKVTEKGKDVELRCDPISGHTALYWYRQSLGQGLEFLIYFQGNSAPDKSGLPSDRFSAERTGGSVSTLTIQRTQQEDSAVYLCASSLALSAGELFFGEGSRLTVL.

The chain links TRBV6-2 or TRBV6-3 to TRBJ1-1. CDR3 length: 14 amino acids. CDR1 MNHEY and CDR2 SVGEGT come from the germline V gene. CDR3: CASSYVTTNTEAFF.

This chain joins TRBV6-1 and TRBJ2-1; no DNA is available, so the TRBD1 call from TCRdb remains unchecked. CDR3 length: 14 amino acids. Germline assignment: CDR1 MNHNS and CDR2 SASEGT. This CDR3 is CASRTGTGVFEQFF.

The chain links TRBV5-6 to TRBJ2-1; TCRdb names TRBD2, which stays unverified in the absence of DNA. This CDR3 spans 16 amino acids. Germline CDR1 and CDR2: SGHDT and YYEEEE. CDR3: CASSFGLAGAENEQFF.